The 28 T cell receptor beta chains below all came from one sample that was sequenced in a study of regulatory T cells in long-lasting Graves disease. Time point reported: newly diagnosed GD, antithyroid drugs for less than 3 months. PBMCs provided the RNA from which the TCR library was made. Arm-PCR with iRepertoire HTBI primers amplified the CDR3 regions for these TCR beta libraries. TCRdb analysed the multiplex PCR reads with MiXCR anew, one entry per CDR3 protein. The sample shows roughly 380,000 distinct CDR3 sequences, over 15% of them seen only once. These data also featured in a second study, about T cells in Graves' hyperthyroidism and ophthalmopathy.

The specimen comprised peripheral blood mononuclear cells (PBMCs), sampled at new diagnosis, from a patient treated with antithyroid drugs. The origin of the receptors is a man aged 40-49 years with Graves disease.

This clonotype has more than one count but fewer than ten. V gene TRBV28 combines with J gene TRBJ2-7, with D unclear. This CDR3 is 16 amino acids long. Trimming pared 4 bases from V and 0 bases from J, leaving 16 bases between. Germline V lookup: CDR1 MDHEN, CDR2 SYDVKM. This CDR3 reads CASSSFYGSLSYEQYF. For the CDR3, the DNA is TGTGCCAGCAGTTCTTTTTACGGTTCACTCTCCTACGAGCAGTACTTC.

In the case of this clonotype: A much more abundant neighbour one base away suggests this may be a read error. The V and J genes are TRBV4-2 and TRBJ2-3; possible D gene TRBD2, 6 bases. The CDR3 length is 16 residues. V lost 3 bases, J lost 2 bases, and 15 bases lay in between. CDR1 and CDR2 (germline): LGHNA, YNFKEQ. The CDR3 protein is CASSHASGLPTDTQYF. In DNA form, the CDR3 reads TGTGCCAGCAGCCACGCTTCGGGACTCCCCACAGATACGCAGTATTTT.

In its sample, this clonotype was seen a few times. The chain couples TRBV6-1 to TRBJ2-1; 15 nucleotides match TRBD2. The CDR3 spans 15 residues. Per germline, CDR1 MNHNS and CDR2 SASEGT. V dropped 6 bases and J dropped 10; count of bases not matched to a gene: 7. The CDR3 is CASRRGTSGGNEQFF. The DNA for the CDR3 is TGTGCCAGCAGGCGCGGGACTAGCGGGGGGAACGAGCAGTTCTTC.

Concerning this clonotype: With only one base between it and a far larger clone, this is likely a read error. The gene calls are TRBV5-1 and TRBJ1-1; D not resolved. Germline CDR1 reads SGHRS; CDR2 reads YFSETQ. CDR3 size: 13 residues. The CDR3 region is CTSSHLGNTEAFF. DNA for the CDR3: TGCACCAGCAGCCACCTTGGGAACACTGAAGCTTTCTTT.

This clonotype showed up many times. This chain joins TRBV27 and TRBJ2-7; 7 bases align to TRBD2. This CDR3 spans 15 amino acids. The junction had 11 bases not matched to a gene; V was cut back by 5 bases and J by 4 bases. Germline V CDR1 and CDR2: MNHEY, SMNVEV (reference sequence). The CDR3 sequence: CASSRPGTTIYEQYF. CDR3 nucleotide sequence: TGTGCCAGCAGTCGTCCCGGGACTACTATTTACGAGCAGTACTTC.

This clonotype was counted at least ten times. This chain joins TRBV2 and TRBJ2-3; D is undetermined. CDR3 length: 13 amino acids. Germline V gene lookup returns CDR1 SNHLY and CDR2 FYNNEI. V gave up 4 bases and J gave up 3 bases, with 8 bases separating them. The CDR3 DNA follows: TGTGCCAGCAGTGTACTCCGGACAGATACGCAGTATTTT. Translated, it gives CASSVLRTDTQYF.

There are a few counts of this clonotype. This rearrangement joins TRBV7-9 to TRBJ1-4; D is possibly TRBD1 (5 bases). Germline V gives CDR1 SEHNR, CDR2 FQNEAQ (reference sequence). The CDR3 has 15 amino acids. V lost 6 bases and J 0 bases, leaving 11 bases between the germline ends. CDR3 DNA sequence: TGTGCCAGCAGTTTGGGACCAGCAACTAATGAAAAACTGTTTTTT. It encodes CASSLGPATNEKLFF.

This clonotype was detected ten times or more. The rearrangement links TRBV6-1 to TRBJ2-5; D is possibly TRBD2 (6 bases). CDR3 size: 14 residues. Germline CDR1 reads MNHNS; CDR2 reads SASEGT. V lost 6 bases and J lost 1, with 12 bases in between. CDR3 protein: CASSFSGTQETQYF. The CDR3 region has the DNA TGTGCCAGCAGCTTTAGCGGCACCCAAGAGACCCAGTACTTC.

The chain employs TRBV6-1 and TRBJ1-2; tentatively, D is TRBD1 (5 bases). CDR1 and CDR2 from the germline V gene are MNHNS and SASEGT. Trimming shortened V by 6 bases and J by 4 bases, and 9 bases separated the two germline ends. This CDR3 is built from 12 residues. CDR3 sequence: CASRGTPYGYTF. The CDR3 DNA reads as TGTGCCAGCAGAGGGACTCCCTATGGCTACACCTTC.

The rearrangement joins TRBV12-3 or TRBV12-4 to TRBJ1-6, with D perhaps matching TRBD1 (6 bases). With 3 bases removed from V and 10 bases from J, the gap between germline ends came to 16 bases. This CDR3 is 15 amino acids long. The CDR3 sequence: CASSFGGPLGSPLHF. CDR3 DNA: TGTGCCAGCAGTTTCGGGGGGCCCCTTGGGTCACCCCTCCACTTT.

Remarks on this clonotype: An end of the junction does not agree with germline; a read error may underlie this. This chain joins TRBV5-1 and TRBJ2-6; possible D gene TRBD1, 5 bases. CDR1 is SGHRS and CDR2 is YFSETQ in the germline V gene. This CDR3 has 13 residues. CDR3 DNA: TGCGCCAGCAGCCCAAGTGGGGCCGACGTCCTGACTTTC. This translates into CASSPSGADVLTF.

The sample holds a few counts of this clonotype. The chain has TRBV5-5 and TRBJ1-4; 8 bases match TRBD1. Germline loops: CDR1 SGHKS, CDR2 YYEKEE (reference sequence). V shed 4 bases and J 8 bases; nucleotides not matched to a gene: 7. CDR3 length: 14 residues. The DNA of the CDR3 is TGTGCCAGCAGCAAATCAGGGGGCGCAGAAAAACTGTTTTTT. It encodes CASSKSGGAEKLFF.

This clonotype was seen ten or more times. The rearrangement uses TRBV7-9 and TRBJ2-7; D remains unclear. V was pared by 5 bases and J by 5 bases, with 19 bases between. Germline CDR1 is SEHNR and CDR2 is FQNEAQ (reference sequence). The CDR3 has 15 amino acids. In DNA form, the CDR3 reads TGTGCCAGCAGCCCCTCTATCTGGCAGTCCCACGAGCAGTACTTC. The encoded protein is CASSPSIWQSHEQYF.

This clonotype was detected many times. The chain employs TRBV12-3 or TRBV12-4 and TRBJ1-5; D is undetermined. The CDR3 has 13 residues. With 3 bases removed from V and 6 bases from J, the gap between germline ends came to 9 bases. The CDR3 region is CASSFSGGQPQHF. The CDR3 nucleotides read TGTGCCAGCAGTTTTTCGGGTGGTCAGCCCCAGCATTTT.

The sample holds many counts of this clonotype. The chain links TRBV28 to TRBJ2-1; 11 nucleotides match TRBD2. CDR3 length: 15 amino acids. CDR1 is MDHEN and CDR2 is SYDVKM in the germline V gene. J was trimmed by 5 bases and V by 4 bases; bases with no gene match: 4. The CDR3 loop reads CASSWASGGNNEQFF. The CDR3 DNA follows: TGTGCCAGCAGTTGGGCTAGCGGGGGGAACAATGAGCAGTTCTTC.

The gene calls are TRBV24-1 and TRBJ2-7; TRBD1 agrees at 7 bases. CDR1 and CDR2 (germline): KGHDR, SFDVKD. The CDR3 has 13 amino acids. The V and J ends lost 8 bases and 6 bases, in that order; junction bases with no gene match: 9. The CDR3 here is CATIEGGTVEQYF. The CDR3 nucleotides are TGTGCCACCATCGAGGGTGGGACAGTCGAGCAGTACTTC.

The chain uses TRBV28 and TRBJ2-1, with 7 bases fitting TRBD2. Per the germline V gene, CDR1 is MDHEN and CDR2 is SYDVKM. The V segment lost 5 bases and the J segment 10 bases; nucleotides outside the gene matches: 8. The CDR3 sequence is 13 residues long. CDR3 sequence (DNA): TGTGCCAGCAGTGGCGGGGGAACCTACGAGCAGTTCTTC. Translating gives CASSGGGTYEQFF.

The chain is built from TRBV4-1 and TRBJ2-4; D may correspond to TRBD1 or TRBD2 (5 bases each). V lost 2 bases, J lost 0 bases, and 14 bases lay in between. The germline V gene encodes CDR1 MGHRA and CDR2 YSYEKL. The CDR3 sequence is 17 residues long. In DNA, the CDR3 is TGCGCCAGCAGCCAAAGATTGGGGACGGGAGCCAAAAACATTCAGTACTTC. It translates to CASSQRLGTGAKNIQYF.

V and J are TRBV9 and TRBJ2-3; D ambiguous. Germline lookup yields CDR1 SGDLS and CDR2 YYNGEE. V was shortened by 4 bases and J by 7 bases, with 13 bases between the two germline ends. This CDR3 is built from 13 residues. The CDR3, as DNA: TGTGCCAGCAGCCCGCCGACCCTATATACGCAGTATTTT. The encoded protein is CASSPPTLYTQYF. The full variable domain, its missing parts supplied by reference TRBV9 and TRBJ2-3, is DSGVTQTPKHLITATGQRVTLRCSPRSGDLSVYWYQQSLDQGLQFLIQYYNGEERAKGNILERFSAQQFPDLHSELNLSSLELGDSALYFCASSPPTLYTQYFGPGTRLTVL.

The V gene is TRBV7-8, the J gene TRBJ2-3, with 8 nucleotides matching TRBD1. This CDR3 has 16 residues. V was clipped by 1 base and J by 5 bases; unmatched bases: 8. CDR1 is SGHVS and CDR2 is FQNEAQ in the germline V gene. Written as DNA, the CDR3 is TGTGCCAGCAGCTTAGGGTCACAGGGGGTCGGAGATACGCAGTATTTT. It translates to CASSLGSQGVGDTQYF.

This clonotype was picked up many times. The chain recombines TRBV10-3 with TRBJ2-3; TRBD2 might be the D (5 bases). The CDR3 is 12 amino acids. Trimming took off 10 bases at V and 3 bases at J, with 11 bases between the two ends. Germline-derived CDR1 and CDR2 are ENHRY and SYGVKD. The CDR3 DNA reads as TGTGCCACGCGAGAGGGAACAGATACGCAGTATTTT. Its translation: CATREGTDTQYF.

As for this clonotype: A much larger clone is a single base away; this may be a read error. The chain combines TRBV30 with TRBJ2-7; tentative D call: TRBD2 (5 bases). V lost 2 bases to trimming and J lost 7 bases, with 18 bases between them. Germline CDR1 GTSNPN, CDR2 SVGIG (reference sequence). The CDR3 has 14 amino acids. In nucleotides, the CDR3 is TGTGCCTGGAGTACTCTAGCTACTTACAATGAGCAGTACTTC. Translated, it gives CAWSTLATYNEQYF.

This clonotype has ten or more counts. The rearrangement uses TRBV6-2 or TRBV6-3 and TRBJ2-5; weak D call: TRBD2 (5 bases). V lost 0 bases and J lost 7, with 18 bases in between. Germline V gives CDR1 MNHEY, CDR2 SVGEGT. This CDR3 contains 16 residues. The DNA of the CDR3 is TGTGCCAGCAGTTACTCAAGTCGTACTAGAATGGGGACCCAGTACTTC. It is translated as CASSYSSRTRMGTQYF.

This sequence joins TRBV14 and TRBJ2-3; D unresolved. Trimming took off 6 bases at V and 1 base at J, with 8 bases between the two ends. The germline V gene has CDR1 SGHDN and CDR2 FVKESK. This CDR3 has 13 amino acids. The CDR3 nucleotides are TGTGCCAGCAGTCCAGAACGCACAGATACGCAGTATTTT. This sequence encodes CASSPERTDTQYF.

This clonotype was recorded many times. The J gene is TRBJ1-5, the V gene TRBV5-5; no clear D gene. Trimming cost V 3 bases and J 6 bases, with 16 bases left between them. Germline CDR1 and CDR2: SGHKS and YYEKEE (reference sequence). The CDR3 contains 15 residues. CDR3 in DNA: TGTGCCAGCAGCTCGACTCCACGGGAGGGTCAGCCCCAGCATTTT. Its translation is CASSSTPREGQPQHF. Combining the CDR3 with reference TRBV5-5 and TRBJ1-5 gives the whole variable domain DAGVTQSPTHLIKTRGQQVTLRCSPISGHKSVSWYQQVLGQGPQFIFQYYEKEERGRGNFPDRFSARQFPNYSSELNVNALLLGDSALYLCASSSTPREGQPQHFGDGTRLSIL.

This clonotype appeared many times. This chain's CDR3 is CASGRDAYNEQFF. CDR3 DNA: TGTGCCAGCGGCCGGGACGCCTACAATGAGCAGTTCTTC. The chain has TRBV2 and TRBJ2-1; D is perhaps TRBD1 or TRBD2 (5 bases each). V gave up 8 bases and J gave up 2 bases, with 10 bases separating them. The CDR3 has 13 amino acids. Germline-derived CDR1 and CDR2 are SNHLY and FYNNEI.

This clonotype was counted ten times or more. The chain carries TRBV27 and TRBJ1-4; no clear D. Per germline, CDR1 MNHEY and CDR2 SMNVEV (reference sequence). The CDR3 is 15 amino acids. V lost 5 bases and J 2 bases, leaving 12 bases between the germline ends. The CDR3 reads CASSIRRGTNEKLFF. The CDR3 region has the DNA TGTGCCAGCAGTATACGACGGGGTACTAATGAAAAACTGTTTTTT. Looking up the rest from reference TRBV27 and TRBJ1-4 gives the full variable domain: EAQVTQNPRYLITVTGKKLTVTCSQNMNHEYMSWYRQDPGLGLRQIYYSMNVEVTDKGDVPEGYKVSRKEKRNFPLILESPSPNQTSLYFCASSIRRGTNEKLFFGSGTQLSVL.

V usage is TRBV12-3 or TRBV12-4 and J usage is TRBJ1-2, with D perhaps matching TRBD1 (5 bases). V lost 2 bases, J lost 8 bases, and 12 bases lay in between. This CDR3 region has 13 residues. The CDR3 is CASSLQGRLGYTF. CDR3 coding DNA: TGTGCCAGCAGTTTACAGGGCAGGCTCGGCTACACCTTC.